This TCR beta chain was documented in a study of blood T cells in healthy people across ages. With a J-beta primer mix and a sample-barcoded 5' primer, a second PCR ran about 7 to 11 cycles. TCRdb re-derived calls from the 5' RACE reads in MiXCR, one entry per CDR3 protein. The sample yields more than 1.4 million distinct CDR3 sequences, approximately 40% seen once. Unmatched junction bases numbered 2, after V lost 2 bases and J lost 6 bases. The CDR3 covers 14 residues. Germline CDR1 is MNHEY and CDR2 is SMNVEV (reference sequence). Sample: blood. This receptor was obtained from a woman younger than 35 in good health. The chain couples TRBV27 to TRBJ2-2; TRBD2 matches 8 bases. The CDR3, as DNA: TGTGCCAGCAGTTTAAGGACTAGCCCCGGGGAGCTGTTTTTT. It codes for CASSLRTSPGELFF.